This T cell receptor (beta chain) was retrieved from a study of T cells in Graves' hyperthyroidism and ophthalmopathy (dated by TCRdb to between 2017 and 2020). Describing the broader study: Peripheral blood samples were taken at initial diagnosis, before any treatment was given. To identify distinguishing TCR V-J signatures, a discovery cohort of about 100 patients was used, comprising approximately 40 with Graves' ophthalmopathy and some 57 with stable Graves' hyperthyroidism. In about six Graves' hyperthyroidism patients, the study also compared T-cell repertoires from thyroid tissue with T-cell repertoires from blood. For training and testing, the roughly 93 patients in the discovery cohort were randomly divided in a 7:3 ratio. The paper describes TCR Vbeta CDR3 sequencing of 135 peripheral blood samples, made up of 43 ophthalmopathy patients, approximately 73 hyperthyroidism patients and about 17 progressor patients. An independent validation cohort of under 20 hyperthyroidism patients and more than 15 patients who later progressed to ophthalmopathy tested prospective prediction of ophthalmopathy. Once sampling was done, hyperthyroidism patients were given methimazole at a starting dose of 30 mg daily, whereas ophthalmopathy patients were given high-dose intravenous methylprednisolone. On the study overall, not on this receptor specifically: In validation, the model predicted progression to ophthalmopathy with over 60% sensitivity and about 73% specificity, a median of 6.5 months before onset. Most expanded thyroid clonotypes (frequency above 0.001) were also detected in blood, a finding suggesting that blood repertoires may reflect thyroid immune responses. Ophthalmopathy was separated from stable hyperthyroidism by a 13 V-J signature model, with 87.88% sensitivity and about 81% specificity obtained in cross-validation and 80%/75% obtained in testing. Sample size was not statistically predetermined, and blinding of investigators to group allocation was not performed.

This clonotype was seen more than once but under ten times. It has no known antigen specificity. No clone much larger than this one lies a single base away; base qualities are absent. The TCR beta CDR3 regions were amplified from RNA transcripts. The TCR CDR3 was subjected to a first round of RT-PCR using the HTBI primer set and the Qiagen OneStep RT-PCR kit. A second multiplex PCR round built the libraries, followed by size selection and purification. Sequencing of the libraries was done on an Illumina HiSeq2000 using paired-end 100 bp reads. On the study's bioinformatics: Raw data were processed with SOAPnuke, discarding reads with adapters, uncalled bases, mean Phred below 15, or no exact constant-primer or identifier match. High-quality paired reads were merged using COPE v1.2.5, and each unique nucleotide sequence was defined as a clonotype. MiTCR v1.1 was used to align the clonotypes against IMGT TRBV, TRBD and TRBJ reference segments. The analysis included only V-J combinations with a frequency above 0.0001, which together covered more than 99% of the repertoires. A TCS score was defined as the ratio between F50 (clonal expansion) and ExV (chaos), using BLOSUM62-based TCRdist between CDR3 peptides within each V-J. Welch's t-statistics and random forest reduced roughly 500 V-J features to 10 to 15, which were used in a naive Bayes classifier (R e1071). TCRdb redid the processing of the public reads, applying fastp at Q25 and MiXCR, and retained in-frame beta chains. Every entry covers one CDR3 protein and lists the most common genes and DNA from its rows. These V and J calls rely on TCRdb rather than the paper's analysis. The sample includes about 560,000 distinct CDR3 sequences, with 16% observed a single time. The ten largest clonotypes hold 15% to 20% of the sample.

V lost 5 bases and J lost 8 bases; the stretch between them is 18 bases long. CDR1 and CDR2, per the germline V gene (reference sequence), are DFQATT and SNEGSKA. The CDR3, cysteine through phenylalanine, is 13 amino acids long. Kept here is only the CDR3 DNA, which spans 39 bases and is read in frame from base 1. Stable Graves' hyperthyroidism was defined as the absence of progression to ophthalmopathy over 18 months of follow-up. Hyperthyroidism patients were newly diagnosed, had a disease duration of under 2 months, and were aged 18 to 65 years. Patients with uncontrolled infections, other autoimmune diseases, pregnancy or lactation were excluded. Clinical symptoms, serum thyroxine and TRAb, thyroid ultrasound, and orbital computed tomography formed the basis for the diagnoses. PBMCs were separated from around 9.1 ml of fresh peripheral blood using Ficoll-Paque density gradient centrifugation. Trizol reagent was used to extract total RNA, and RNA quality was then checked on an Agilent 2100 Bioanalyzer.

The V and J segments used are TRBV20-1 and TRBJ1-2, and possibly TRBD1, on 6 matching bases. The receptor was derived from a woman aged 18-29 years with Graves' hyperthyroidism. The sample was blood. CDR3 loop: CSAVARGHQGYTF. Here is the DNA: TGCAGTGCTGTAGCTCGGGGGCACCAAGGCTACACCTTC.